Listed below are T cell receptor beta chains from one sample, sequenced in a study of blood T cell repertoires in COVID-19. Assay used: immunoSEQ multiplex PCR; TCRdb lists only in-frame clones, some missing. Of 150,000 to 200,000 clones listed, 84% are singletons. Specimen: PBMCs or T cells enriched from blood (not recorded which). These receptors were collected from a man aged 50 to 60 who had recovered from COVID-19. Each CDR3 is given with its conserved first and last residue. Each record gives: clone size, V gene, D gene, J gene, CDR3 protein, CDR3 DNA. The D gene is left open where the match is weak. Expanded clones are given a class, and other clones once, few, many or no size at all.

>.|TRBV5-1|.|TRBJ2-6
CASGVGGGGANVLTF
TGCGCCAGCGGGGTAGGAGGAGGTGGGGCCAACGTCCTGACTTTC
>.|TRBV5-1|TRBD1|TRBJ2-1
CASSSGTGSYNEQFF
TGCGCCAGCAGCTCCGGGACAGGGAGCTACAATGAGCAGTTCTTC
>.|TRBV19|TRBD1|TRBJ2-2
CASSIPTGVGTGELFF
TGTGCCAGTAGTATCCCGACAGGGGTTGGGACCGGGGAGCTGTTTTTT
>.|TRBV3-1/TRBV3-2|TRBD2|TRBJ2-2
CASRTLAGVTGELFF
TGTGCCAGCAGAACACTAGCGGGTGTCACCGGGGAGCTGTTTTTT
>many|TRBV11-1|.|TRBJ2-7
CASSLAGSYEQYF
TGTGCCAGCAGCTTAGCTGGCAGCTACGAGCAGTACTTC
>.|TRBV15|TRBD1|TRBJ1-6
CATSRTRTGWDSPLHF
TGTGCCACCAGCAGAACGAGGACAGGGTGGGATTCACCCCTCCACTTT
>.|TRBV19|.|TRBJ2-3
CASTPQRGTDTQYF
TGTGCCAGTACGCCACAGCGGGGCACAGATACGCAGTATTTT
>.|TRBV5-1|.|TRBJ1-5
CASSLDGQPQHF
TGCGCCAGCAGCTTGGACGGGCAGCCCCAGCATTTT
>.|TRBV18|.|TRBJ2-5
CASSSKETQYF
TGTGCCAGCTCAAGCAAAGAGACCCAGTACTTC
>.|TRBV11-3|.|TRBJ2-7
CASSTGTGSSEQYF
TGTGCCAGCAGCACAGGGACGGGATCGAGCGAGCAGTACTTC
>once|TRBV27|.|TRBJ1-2
CASREAGHGYTF
TGTGCCAGCAGGGAAGCGGGTCATGGCTACACCTTC
>many|TRBV5-5|TRBD1|TRBJ1-5
CASRTGQGVSQPQHF
TGTGCCAGCAGAACTGGACAGGGTGTCTCCCAGCCCCAGCATTTT
>.|TRBV15|.|TRBJ1-3
CATSRDPWTEGNTIYF
TGTGCCACCAGCAGAGATCCTTGGACAGAAGGAAACACCATATATTTT
>.|TRBV18|.|TRBJ1-2
CASSPRGGATGDTVDYGYTF
TGTGCCAGCTCACCACGGGGGGGTGCAACCGGGGACACCGTTGACTATGGCTACACCTTC
>.|TRBV21-1|.|TRBJ2-3
CASSKNGASGGSDTQYF
TGTGCCAGCAGCAAAAATGGCGCTAGCGGGGGATCAGATACGCAGTATTTT
>.|TRBV11-2|TRBD2|TRBJ2-5
CASSLVGGGALETQYF
TGTGCCAGCAGCTTAGTTGGCGGGGGGGCCTTAGAGACCCAGTACTTC
>once|TRBV5-1|TRBD2|TRBJ2-1
CASSLETSFNEQFF
TGCGCCAGCAGCTTGGAGACTAGCTTCAATGAGCAGTTCTTC
>.|TRBV6-5|TRBD2|TRBJ2-7
CASKTSAGDYEQYF
TGTGCCAGCAAAACCTCCGCGGGGGACTACGAGCAGTACTTC
>.|TRBV5-1|TRBD1|TRBJ1-4
CASSLGQGDFRATNEKLFF
TGCGCCAGCAGCTTGGGACAGGGGGACTTCCGTGCAACTAATGAAAAACTGTTTTTT
>.|TRBV9|.|TRBJ1-2
CASTTVMSGYTF
TGTGCCAGCACGACAGTGATGAGTGGCTACACCTTC
>.|TRBV7-8|TRBD1|TRBJ1-2
CASSLGTGETNYGYTF
TGTGCCAGCAGCTTGGGGACAGGGGAGACTAACTATGGCTACACCTTC
>.|TRBV25-1|.|TRBJ1-1
CASSRLGAGMNTEAFF
TGTGCCAGCAGCCGTTTGGGGGCCGGGATGAACACTGAAGCTTTCTTT
>few|TRBV5-6|.|TRBJ2-1
CASSLLTGSYNEQFF
TGTGCCAGCAGCTTATTAACAGGGTCCTACAATGAGCAGTTCTTC
>.|TRBV2|TRBD2|TRBJ2-3
CASSVGSGGAGTDTQYF
TGTGCCAGCAGTGTGGGTAGCGGGGGGGCGGGCACAGATACGCAGTATTTT
>few|TRBV3-1/TRBV3-2|TRBD2|TRBJ2-3
CASSQRAGVTDTQYF
TGTGCCAGCAGCCAAAGGGCGGGAGTCACAGATACGCAGTATTTT
>.|TRBV25-1|TRBD2|TRBJ2-5
CASSELLVAGGLETQYF
TGTGCCAGCAGTGAATTGTTGGTAGCGGGGGGGCTGGAGACCCAGTACTTC
>.|TRBV28|.|TRBJ2-7
CASMGPGSFIGYEQYF
TGTGCCAGCATGGGTCCAGGGTCCTTTATTGGCTACGAGCAGTACTTC
>.|TRBV19|.|TRBJ1-6
CASTLQEPGSPLHF
TGTGCCAGTACCCTACAGGAGCCGGGTTCACCCCTCCACTTT
>.|TRBV5-1|.|TRBJ1-1
CASGTGAEAFF
TGCGCCAGCGGGACGGGGGCTGAAGCTTTCTTT
>.|TRBV18|TRBD2|TRBJ2-1
CASSPRAGGYNEQFF
TGTGCCAGCTCACCACGAGCGGGGGGGTACAATGAGCAGTTCTTC
>.|TRBV28|TRBD1|TRBJ1-2
CASSSTGTVIGSYGYTF
TGTGCCAGCAGCTCTACCGGGACAGTAATTGGGAGTTATGGCTACACCTTC
>.|TRBV7-6|TRBD1|TRBJ1-1
CASSAHRGRGETEAFF
TGTGCCAGCAGCGCACACAGGGGGCGCGGCGAGACTGAAGCTTTCTTT
>.|TRBV25-1|.|TRBJ1-3
CASSETGSVNTIYF
TGTGCCAGCAGTGAAACAGGGTCCGTAAACACCATATATTTT
>once|TRBV4-2|TRBD1|TRBJ1-1
CASSQAETTGVTEAFF
TGTGCCAGCAGCCAAGCTGAAACGACAGGGGTGACTGAAGCTTTCTTT
>.|TRBV9|TRBD1|TRBJ1-4
CASSVGGTGFEKLFF
TGTGCCAGCAGCGTAGGAGGGACAGGGTTTGAAAAACTGTTTTTT
>.|TRBV6-5|TRBD1|TRBJ2-7
CASRAGTEIYEQYF
TGTGCCAGCAGAGCCGGGACAGAGATTTACGAGCAGTACTTC
>.|TRBV4-2|TRBD1|TRBJ1-6
CASSQGAGGRSPLHF
TGTGCCAGCAGCCAAGGGGCAGGGGGCCGTTCACCCCTCCACTTT
>large|TRBV14|TRBD1|TRBJ1-2
CASSHVGQGLYGYTF
TGTGCCAGCAGCCACGTTGGACAGGGGCTCTATGGCTACACCTTC
>.|TRBV27|TRBD2|TRBJ2-3
CASSLRGLGGGASDTQYF
TGTGCCAGCAGTTTACGCGGTCTTGGCGGGGGGGCATCAGATACGCAGTATTTT
>.|TRBV6-5|.|TRBJ2-1
CASRAGTYSYNEQFF
TGTGCCAGCAGGGCCGGGACTTACTCCTACAATGAGCAGTTCTTC
>few|TRBV2|.|TRBJ2-7
CASRPQGRGYEQYF
TGTGCCAGCAGGCCACAGGGTCGGGGCTACGAGCAGTACTTC
>.|TRBV6-5|.|TRBJ1-2
CASRENPQGYGYTF
TGTGCCAGCAGAGAGAACCCACAGGGCTATGGCTACACCTTC
>.|TRBV18|TRBD1|TRBJ1-1
CASSRRQGADTEAFF
TGTGCCAGCTCACGGAGACAGGGGGCGGACACTGAAGCTTTCTTT
>.|TRBV5-4|TRBD1|TRBJ1-1
CASSLMDRAYTEAFF
TGTGCCAGCAGCTTGATGGACAGGGCATACACTGAAGCTTTCTTT
>.|TRBV6-4|.|TRBJ1-1
CASSDPENRETEAFF
TGTGCCAGCAGTGACCCCGAAAATAGGGAGACTGAAGCTTTCTTT